This T cell receptor beta chain stems from a study of beta chain features in type 1 diabetes. Of the isolated RNA, all was reverse transcribed, and so the sequenced material was expressed TCRB transcripts. Read counts averaged around 3.6 million for samples of naive, central memory and regulatory T cells. The repertoire was sequenced with immunoSEQ multiplex PCR; TCRdb's copy has only in-frame clones and lacks some. The table has 300,000 or so clones, roughly a tenth seen once. Findings and caveats of the study: The study notes PCR might favor shorter templates equally in patients and controls. Moderate but significant shortening of TCRB CDR3s was recorded in all four CD4+ subsets from Type 1 diabetes patients. Reduced insertions and increased deletions marked VDJ junctions in type 1 diabetes patients.

About this clone: Its antigen is unknown. The identical CDR3 is also encoded by other nucleotide sequences in the sample.

The sequenced sample consisted of central memory CD4+ T cells from blood. The sequence derives from a man aged 25-45 years with type 1 diabetes.

CDR3 in DNA: TGCGCCAGCAGCTTAGGGGACGGCAATCAGCCCCAGCATTTT. Translation: CASSLGDGNQPQHF. This sequence joins TRBV5-1 and TRBJ1-5; possibly TRBD1 for D (5 bases). Germline V gene sequence: CDR1 SGHRS, CDR2 YFSETQ. The ends were cut back, 2 bases at V and 2 bases at J, with 8 bases in the middle. There are 14 residues in the CDR3.